A selection of T cell receptor beta chains follows, all from one sample in a study of CD8+CD57+ T cells in acquired aplastic anemia. TCRdb processed the reads anew with MiXCR; each CDR3 protein has one entry. The sample lists about 160,000 distinct CDR3 sequences, 40% to 55% occurring once. The sequenced sample was sorted CD4+, CD8+, or CD8+CD57+ T cells (not recorded which) from PBMCs. These TCRs come from a human donor with aplastic anemia. The CDR3 runs from the conserved cysteine through the conserved F or W. Fields, in order: CDR3 length, V gene, J gene, CDR3 protein.

>15|TRBV5-1|TRBJ2-2
CASSLSGSVTGELFF
>16|TRBV13|TRBJ2-7
CASLKLAGVSSYEQYF
>14|TRBV15|TRBJ1-1
CATRVWGMNTEAFF
>15|TRBV20-1|TRBJ2-1
CSASLAGTPYNEQFF
>16|TRBV15|TRBJ2-3
CATSRGVGTSTDTQYF
>13|TRBV4-2|TRBJ2-3
CASSQVKGDTQYF
>14|TRBV5-1|TRBJ2-7
CASSLLSATYEQYF
>13|TRBV7-2|TRBJ2-2
CASSFAYTGELFF
>12|TRBV10-3|TRBJ2-7
CAIRGSSYEQYF
>13|TRBV7-6|TRBJ1-6
CASSLKGDSPLHF
>16|TRBV10-3|TRBJ1-3
CAISAEQGARGNTIYF
>13|TRBV20-1|TRBJ2-7
CSARQAGVFEQYF